Each of the 8 T cell receptor beta chains below was sequenced from the same sample in a study of blood T cell repertoires in COVID-19. Sequencing used immunoSEQ multiplex PCR; TCRdb keeps in-frame clones, though not all of them. The sample includes 100,000 to 150,000 clones, around 87% of them seen just once. Sequenced input: peripheral blood. The origin of the receptors is a woman aged 55-69 years with acute or convalescent COVID-19.

V and J are TRBV27 and TRBJ1-2; TRBD1 matches at 10 bases. J was trimmed by 3 bases and V by 5 bases; bases with no gene match: 24. CDR3 size: 21 residues. Germline CDR1 and CDR2: MNHEY and SMNVEV (reference sequence). The chain's CDR3 is CASSRLPAVLGDRGVHYGYTF. DNA for the CDR3: TGTGCCAGCAGTCGACTACCAGCAGTTTTAGGGGACAGGGGAGTCCACTATGGCTACACCTTC.

The chain carries TRBV3-1 (or the pseudogene TRBV3-2) and TRBJ1-5; weak D call: TRBD1 (5 bases). Trimming shortened V by 2 bases and J by 5 bases, and 13 bases separated the two germline ends. Germline V gene lookup returns CDR1 LGHDT and CDR2 YNNKEL (reference sequence). There are 15 residues in the CDR3. In DNA form, the CDR3 reads TGTGCCAGCAGCCAATCCGCGGACACTTATCAGCCCCAGCATTTT. This sequence encodes CASSQSADTYQPQHF.

The chain carries TRBV5-1 and TRBJ2-3; 10 bases are shared with TRBD2. Trimming cost V 3 bases and J 6 bases; bases outside gene matches: 10. The CDR3 sequence is 16 residues long. The V gene's germline CDR1 is SGHRS and CDR2 YFSETQ. The CDR3 DNA sequence: TGCGCCAGCAGCTCGTTTAGCGGGAGGCCTGGGGATACGCAGTATTTT. Amino acid sequence: CASSSFSGRPGDTQYF.

The chain has TRBV20-1 and TRBJ2-7; no firm D call. Trimming took off 3 bases at V and 0 bases at J, with 9 bases between the two ends. Germline CDR1 reads DFQATT; CDR2 reads SNEGSKA (reference sequence). The CDR3 is 13 residues long. The CDR3 reads CSASGGTSYEQYV. The CDR3, as DNA: TGCAGTGCTAGTGGTGGCACCTCCTACGAGCAGTACGTC.

V usage is TRBV2 and J usage is TRBJ2-7; TRBD1 agrees at 9 bases. Germline loops: CDR1 SNHLY, CDR2 FYNNEI. The CDR3 runs 16 residues. Trimming at V came to 7 bases and at J to 7 bases, leaving 17 bases not matched to a gene. CDR3 protein: CASTLQGATRLEEQYV. CDR3 nucleotide sequence: TGTGCCAGCACTCTACAGGGGGCGACGCGTTTGGAAGAGCAGTACGTC.

The chain recombines TRBV6-6 with TRBJ1-2; TRBD1 aligns across 7 bases. Germline V gene sequence: CDR1 MNHNY, CDR2 SVGAGI (reference sequence). The length of the CDR3 is 14 residues. The V and J ends lost 6 bases and 0 bases, in that order; junction bases with no gene match: 4. CDR3 loop: CASRTDRANYGYTF. The CDR3 region has the DNA TGTGCCAGCAGAACCGACAGGGCTAACTATGGCTACACCTTC.

The chain couples TRBV6-2 or TRBV6-3 to TRBJ1-1; no clear D. V gave up 2 bases and J gave up 1 base, with 8 bases separating them. The CDR3 runs to 14 residues. CDR1 MNHEY and CDR2 SVGEGT come from the germline V gene. The CDR3 loop reads CASSYLIENTEAFF. CDR3 DNA: TGTGCCAGCAGTTACCTTATAGAGAACACTGAAGCTTTCTTT.

The rearrangement links TRBV19 to TRBJ2-1; D ambiguous. This CDR3 contains 15 residues. Looked up from germline, CDR1 is LNHDA and CDR2 is SQIVND (reference sequence). Trimming shortened V by 5 bases and J by 0 bases, and 11 bases separated the two germline ends. The CDR3 nucleotides are TGTGCCAGTAGTCGATCCGTAGACTCCTACAATGAGCAGTTCTTC. Protein sequence: CASSRSVDSYNEQFF.